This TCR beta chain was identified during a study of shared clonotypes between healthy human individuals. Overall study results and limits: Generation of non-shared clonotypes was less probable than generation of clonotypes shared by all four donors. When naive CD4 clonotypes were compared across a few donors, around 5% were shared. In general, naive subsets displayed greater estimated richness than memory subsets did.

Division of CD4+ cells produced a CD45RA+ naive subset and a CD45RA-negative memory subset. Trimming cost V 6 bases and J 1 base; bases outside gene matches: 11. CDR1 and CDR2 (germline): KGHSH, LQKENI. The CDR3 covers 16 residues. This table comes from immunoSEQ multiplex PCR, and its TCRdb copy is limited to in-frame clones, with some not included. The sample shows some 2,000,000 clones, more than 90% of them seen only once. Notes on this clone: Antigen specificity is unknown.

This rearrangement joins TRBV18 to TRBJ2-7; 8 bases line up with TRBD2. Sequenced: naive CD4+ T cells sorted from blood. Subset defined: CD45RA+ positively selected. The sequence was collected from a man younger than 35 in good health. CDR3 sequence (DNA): TGTGCCAGCTCGGGCCCCGGGGCGGGAGGTTCCTACGAGCAGTACTTC. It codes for CASSGPGAGGSYEQYF.